This T cell receptor beta chain was identified during a study of OX40 agonist ivuxolimab in advanced cancers. The overall study: Patients received the agonistic anti-OX40 (CD134) antibody ivuxolimab. General study points: Expanded clones tended on average to be more numerous among CD8+ T cells than CD4+. The specificity for antigen of the expanded peripheral T cells was not determined.

A word on this clone: What it binds is unknown.

The length of the CDR3 is 14 residues. Germline V CDR1 and CDR2: MGHDK, SYGVNS. V shed 5 bases and J shed 0 bases, with 10 bases lying between them. Clones were sequenced by immunoSEQ multiplex PCR, and TCRdb holds only the in-frame ones, with some missing. The repertoire includes about 100,000 clones, 90% of them detected once, and approximately 0.31% sits in the top ten. Any history of autoimmune disease or systemic immunosuppression disqualified patients. The chain recombines TRBV25-1 with TRBJ1-1; D possibly corresponds to TRBD1 (6 bases). The source of this sequence is an adult with an advanced solid tumor such as melanoma, head and neck, liver or kidney cancer. The source was CD4+ or CD8+ T cells sorted from blood, collected in a trial of the OX40 agonist ivuxolimab. The CDR3 nucleotides read TGTGCCAGCAGTTGGGGGCTTATGAACACTGAAGCTTTCTTT. This encodes CASSWGLMNTEAFF.